The 20 T cell receptor beta chains reported below all come from one sample, sequenced in a study of blood T cell repertoires in COVID-19. Generated by immunoSEQ multiplex PCR, the TCRdb table keeps only in-frame clones and is missing some. The sample contains some 180,000 clones, roughly 77% of which appear only once. The sequenced sample consisted of peripheral blood. The receptors were sampled from a woman in her thirties or forties with COVID-19, enrolled during active disease.

A remark on this clone: Mismatch with germline at one junction end may stem from a read error. The chain recombines TRBV6-2 or TRBV6-3 with TRBJ1-1; no definite D call. The CDR3 is made up of 13 amino acids. Germline V gives CDR1 MNHEY, CDR2 SVGEGT. CDR3 DNA: TGTGTCAGCAGCCCCCGGAGGACGACTGAAGCTTTCTTT. Its translation is CVSSPRRTTEAFF.

The rearrangement links TRBV9 to TRBJ2-7; 7 nucleotides agree with TRBD2. CDR3 length: 14 residues. The germline CDR1 and CDR2 sequences are SGDLS and YYNGEE. V dropped 0 bases and J dropped 6; count of bases not matched to a gene: 6. The CDR3 DNA sequence: TGTGCCAGCAGCGTAGGCCAGCGGGGAAGCGAGCAGTACTTC. Translating gives CASSVGQRGSEQYF.

The rearrangement joins TRBV29-1 to TRBJ1-1, with 8 nucleotides matching TRBD1. The J segment lost 5 bases and the V segment lost 6 bases, leaving 5 bases of the junction unmatched. The V gene's germline CDR1 is SQVTM and CDR2 ANQGSEA. This CDR3 spans 12 amino acids. For the CDR3, the DNA is TGCAGCGTCTTACAGGGGGGGACTGAAGCTTTCTTT. It codes for CSVLQGGTEAFF. Together with reference TRBV29-1 and TRBJ1-1, the CDR3 gives the full variable domain: SAVISQKPSRDICQRGTSLTIQCQVDSQVTMMFWYRQQPGQSLTLIATANQGSEATYESGFVIDKFPISRPNLTFSTLTVSNMSPEDSSIYLCSVLQGGTEAFFGQGTRLTVV.

This chain connects TRBV19 to TRBJ1-2; TRBD1 matches at 7 bases. The germline V gene encodes CDR1 LNHDA and CDR2 SQIVND (reference sequence). V lost 3 bases to trimming and J lost 0 bases; unmatched junction nucleotides: 7. This CDR3 contains 16 residues. The CDR3 spells CASSMRGDRTNYGYTF. The CDR3 DNA sequence: TGTGCCAGTAGTATGCGGGGGGACAGAACTAACTATGGCTACACCTTC.

The V gene is TRBV19, the J gene TRBJ1-3, with a weak D call TRBD1 (5 bases). This CDR3 comprises 14 residues. Germline V gene data show CDR1 as LNHDA and CDR2 as SQIVND (reference sequence). Trimming pared 3 bases from V and 3 bases from J, leaving 9 bases between. As DNA, the CDR3 is TGTGCCAGTAGTATGCCGGGACTTGGAAACACCATATATTTT. This translates into CASSMPGLGNTIYF.

This chain connects TRBV7-9 to TRBJ2-1; D gene ambiguous. Trimming took off 3 bases at V and 5 bases at J, with 8 bases between the two ends. Germline V gene sequence: CDR1 SEHNR, CDR2 FQNEAQ (reference sequence). The CDR3 spans 13 residues. CDR3 protein: CASSFSGNNEQFF. CDR3 bases: TGTGCCAGCAGCTTTAGTGGTAACAATGAGCAGTTCTTC.

J is TRBJ2-7 and V is TRBV4-1, with 8 bases that match TRBD1. The ends lost 4 bases at V and 4 bases at J; junction bases unmatched: 12. Germline lookup yields CDR1 MGHRA and CDR2 YSYEKL. CDR3 length: 16 amino acids. The CDR3 DNA reads TGCGCCAGCAGCCCCGAGGGGGCAGGGGGCTCTTACGAGCAGTACTTC. Translated, it gives CASSPEGAGGSYEQYF.

This chain links TRBV15 with TRBJ1-2; 8 bases fit TRBD1. CDR1 and CDR2 from the germline V gene are LNHNV and YYDKDF (reference sequence). This CDR3 contains 15 residues. J was trimmed by 4 bases and V by 1 base; bases with no gene match: 5. CDR3: CATSRAQGDPYGYTF. In DNA form, the CDR3 reads TGTGCCACCAGCAGAGCACAGGGGGACCCCTATGGCTACACCTTC.

This clone was picked up a small number of times. V is TRBV7-8 and J is TRBJ1-5; D perhaps matches TRBD1 (5 bases). Trimming removed 3 bases from V and 4 bases from J, with 13 bases in between. Germline CDR1 and CDR2: SGHVS and FQNEAQ. CDR3 size: 15 residues. In DNA, the CDR3 is TGTGCCAGCAGCTTGGCTGGGGGGTATAATCAGCCCCAGCATTTT. It specifies CASSLAGGYNQPQHF.

The chain is built from TRBV4-3 and TRBJ2-3; 7 nucleotides line up with TRBD2. CDR3 size: 18 residues. V lost 0 bases, J lost 1 base, and 10 bases stayed unmatched. Germline CDR1 LGHNA, CDR2 YSLEER. This CDR3 reads CASSQDGPSAGGTDTQYF. The CDR3 DNA follows: TGCGCCAGCAGCCAAGATGGCCCCTCGGCGGGGGGCACAGATACGCAGTATTTT.

The chain couples TRBV7-9 to TRBJ1-3; a weak D match, TRBD1 (5 bases). The V gene lost 4 bases and the J gene lost 0 bases, with 13 bases spanning the gap. Germline V lookup: CDR1 SEHNR, CDR2 FQNEAQ (reference sequence). This CDR3 has 16 residues. Here the CDR3 DNA reads TGTGCCAGCAGCTCCAAAAGACAGCTCTCTGGAAACACCATATATTTT. It specifies CASSSKRQLSGNTIYF. Drawing the rest from reference TRBV7-9 and TRBJ1-3, the complete variable domain is DTGVSQNPRHKITKRGQNVTFRCDPISEHNRLYWYRQTLGQGPEFLTYFQNEAQLEKSRLLSDRFSAERPKGSFSTLEIQRTEQGDSAMYLCASSSKRQLSGNTIYFGEGSWLTVV.

The CDR3 DNA reads as TGTGCCAGCAGCTCTTCGTGGGGTAGCGGGACTGCCTACGAGCAGTACTTC. It is translated as CASSSSWGSGTAYEQYF. V gene TRBV5-4 combines with J gene TRBJ2-7; TRBD2 matches 8 bases. Unmatched junction bases numbered 13, after V lost 3 bases and J lost 2 bases. Germline V lookup: CDR1 SGHNT, CDR2 YYREEE (reference sequence). The CDR3 has 17 amino acids.

The J gene is TRBJ2-2, the V gene TRBV10-3; D unclear. Germline lookup yields CDR1 ENHRY and CDR2 SYGVKD. Between the trimmed V and J ends, which lost 7 bases and 1 base, there was a span of 4 bases. This CDR3 has 12 residues. The DNA for the CDR3 is TGTGCCATCACAGAGAACACCGGGGAGCTGTTTTTT. The encoded protein is CAITENTGELFF.

This rearrangement joins TRBV7-2 to TRBJ2-7, with 7 bases matching TRBD2. Germline trimming cut 3 bases from V and 2 bases from J; bases unmatched to any gene: 4. This CDR3 contains 14 residues. Germline loops: CDR1 SGHTA, CDR2 FQGNSA. In DNA form, the CDR3 reads TGTGCCAGCAGCTTGGCTAGCGGTCCCTACGAGCAGTACTTC. Translation gives CASSLASGPYEQYF.

V is TRBV6-1 and J is TRBJ1-4; 10 bases are a match to TRBD1. Germline lookup yields CDR1 MNHNS and CDR2 SASEGT. V shed 3 bases, J shed 5 bases, and the junction held 0 bases outside the gene matches. The CDR3 spans 14 residues. The CDR3, as DNA: TGTGCCAGCAGTGAGGACAGGGGGAATGAAAAACTGTTTTTT. This sequence encodes CASSEDRGNEKLFF.

This clone was counted a few times. The chain is built from TRBV6-1 and TRBJ2-5; 9 bases align to TRBD1. CDR1 is MNHNS and CDR2 is SASEGT in the germline V gene. The CDR3 covers 18 residues. Trimming at V came to 1 base and at J to 4 bases, leaving 13 bases not matched to a gene. This chain's CDR3 is CASSEGPGQGIGRETQYF. The CDR3 DNA follows: TGTGCCAGCAGTGAAGGGCCTGGACAGGGGATCGGAAGAGAGACCCAGTACTTC.

The gene calls are TRBV21-1 and TRBJ2-1; the table's D call, TRBD2, was not checked against the DNA. TRBV21-1 is described as a pseudogene. The CDR3 length is 18 residues. CDR3 sequence: CASSLKPYSGAGGNEQFF. The CDR3 region has the DNA TGTGCCAGCAGCCTCAAGCCCTATAGCGGGGCTGGGGGGAATGAGCAGTTCTTC.

This sequence joins TRBV11-2 and TRBJ2-7, with a weak D call TRBD1 (6 bases). This CDR3 region has 14 residues. Germline CDR1 reads SGHAT; CDR2 reads FQNNGV. Trimming left V 4 bases short and J 4 bases short, with 14 bases between. CDR3 in amino acids: CASSSPWDIYEQYF. The CDR3 DNA is TGTGCCAGCAGCTCCCCCTGGGACATTTACGAGCAGTACTTC.

The rearrangement links TRBV6-5 to TRBJ1-1; no reliable D call. Germline V lookup: CDR1 MNHEY, CDR2 SVGAGI. V was pared by 0 bases and J by 12 bases, with 8 bases between. This CDR3 has 11 amino acids. The CDR3 nucleotides read TGTGCCAGCAGTTACTCGAGTTTAACTTTCTTT. This translates into CASSYSSLTFF.

V and J are TRBV19 and TRBJ2-6; a possible D gene is TRBD2 (5 bases). The germline gives CDR1 LNHDA, CDR2 SQIVND (reference sequence). This CDR3 is built from 15 residues. Trimming left V 7 bases short and J 1 base short, with 11 bases between. Here the CDR3 reads CASNEGASGANVLTF. CDR3 bases: TGTGCCAGTAATGAGGGAGCATCTGGGGCCAACGTCCTGACTTTC.